The sequence of this T cell receptor beta chain was determined in a study of blood T cell repertoires in COVID-19. About the research overall: The United States, Italy and Spain supplied acute and convalescent COVID-19 samples. T cells, B-cell-depleted T cells, or PBMCs supplied cDNA or gDNA.

CDR1 is MNHEY, CDR2 SVGEGT, per germline. The CDR3 runs 15 residues. With 1 base removed from V and 1 base from J, the gap between germline ends came to 10 bases. Under the authors' procedure: From reference gene primer amplification, estimates of nucleated cell counts were derived. The assay was immunoSEQ multiplex PCR, and TCRdb's table has in-frame clones only and misses some. That table is the source of V, J and clone size, and D and trimming were worked out from the DNA. The sample shows some 180,000 clones, roughly 91% of them seen only once. This sequence joins TRBV6-2 or TRBV6-3 and TRBJ1-1; D possibly corresponds to TRBD1 (6 bases). The source of this sequence is a man in his fifties or sixties who had recovered from COVID-19. Input material: peripheral blood. The chain's CDR3 is CASSYWGTTNTEAFF. In DNA form, the CDR3 reads TGTGCCAGCAGTTACTGGGGGACAACGAACACTGAAGCTTTCTTT.